Below, 18 T cell receptor beta chains from the same sample are listed, as sequenced in a study of control samples from healthy donors and cancer patients. Some clones are missing from TCRdb's copy, which holds only in-frame ones; the method was immunoSEQ multiplex PCR. Of 150,000 to 200,000 clones listed, roughly 92% are singletons. Sequences were obtained from blood. All receptors derive from a young woman in good health.

CDR3 bases: TGTGCCAGCAGCGTAGCCAGGTCCGGGACTAGCGGCTACAATGAGCAGTTCTTC. Its translation: CASSVARSGTSGYNEQFF. This chain links TRBV11-2 with TRBJ2-1; 11 bases map to TRBD2. Germline V CDR1 and CDR2: SGHAT, FQNNGV. CDR3 length equals 18 residues. The V and J ends lost 5 bases and 3 bases, in that order; junction bases with no gene match: 12.

This chain joins TRBV29-1 and TRBJ2-7; D is ambiguous. V was cut by 4 bases and J by 2 bases, with 9 bases left in between. The CDR3 covers 12 residues. The germline CDR1 and CDR2 sequences are SQVTM and ANQGSEA. The CDR3 sequence is CSVVVSTYEQYF. The CDR3 DNA is TGCAGCGTTGTGGTCAGTACCTACGAGCAGTACTTC.

This clone was recorded once. The rearrangement joins TRBV29-1 to TRBJ2-5; the D is unclear. Germline lookup yields CDR1 SQVTM and CDR2 ANQGSEA. The ends were cut back, 3 bases at V and 2 bases at J, with 10 bases in the middle. The CDR3 is 13 residues long. CDR3 sequence (DNA): TGCAGCGTTGAGTCATCCCCTCAAGAGACCCAGTACTTC. This translates into CSVESSPQETQYF.

This sequence joins TRBV6-5 and TRBJ2-5; possible D gene TRBD2, 5 bases. Germline CDR1 reads MNHEY; CDR2 reads SVGAGI. The V gene lost 7 bases and the J gene lost 2 bases, with 17 bases spanning the gap. CDR3 size: 15 residues. The CDR3 nucleotides are TGTGCCAGCACCTCCACCTCGGGGTATCAAGAGACCCAGTACTTC. Translated: CASTSTSGYQETQYF.

This clone was counted only a few times. This chain joins TRBV5-6 and TRBJ2-7; D ambiguous. The CDR3 totals 11 residues. The ends were cut back, 2 bases at V and 6 bases at J, with 6 bases in the middle. Germline CDR1 is SGHDT and CDR2 is YYEEEE. The chain's CDR3 is CASSFHTEQYF. CDR3 bases: TGTGCCAGCAGCTTCCATACCGAGCAGTACTTC. Variable domain in full (rest from reference TRBV5-6 and TRBJ2-7): DAGVTQSPTHLIKTRGQQVTLRCSPKSGHDTVSWYQQALGQGPQFIFQYYEEEERQRGNFPDRFSGHQFPNYSSELNVNALLLGDSALYLCASSFHTEQYFGPGTRLTVT.

This chain uses TRBV10-3 with TRBJ1-1; 9 bases are shared with TRBD1. Looked up from germline, CDR1 is ENHRY and CDR2 is SYGVKD. The ends lost 2 bases at V and 11 bases at J; junction bases unmatched: 3. This CDR3 has 12 residues. DNA of the CDR3: TGTGCCATCAGTGAGGGGGACAGGGCCGCTTTCTTT. Translation: CAISEGDRAAFF.

The chain joins TRBV5-6 to TRBJ2-7; possibly TRBD1 for D (6 bases). Trimming cost V 5 bases and J 3 bases, with 18 bases left between them. In germline, CDR1 is SGHDT, CDR2 YYEEEE. The CDR3 has 15 residues. CDR3 DNA sequence: TGTGCCAGCAGGCTACAGGGTCCTAGAGGCTACGAGCAGTACTTC. Encoded protein: CASRLQGPRGYEQYF.

The genes are TRBV11-2 and TRBJ1-2, with D unresolved. The CDR3 is made up of 12 amino acids. V lost 2 bases to trimming and J lost 4 bases, with 5 bases between them. Per the germline V gene, CDR1 is SGHAT and CDR2 is FQNNGV. This CDR3 reads CASSLNGYGYTF. CDR3 DNA sequence: TGTGCCAGCAGCTTAAACGGCTATGGCTACACCTTC.

The chain uses TRBV28 and TRBJ1-1; D is perhaps TRBD1 (5 bases). V lost 5 bases, J lost 0 bases, and 22 bases lay in between. The CDR3 covers 18 residues. The germline V gene encodes CDR1 MDHEN and CDR2 SYDVKM. The CDR3 protein is CASSAPEGYGHLNTEAFF. Written as DNA, the CDR3 is TGTGCCAGCAGTGCCCCGGAGGGGTACGGCCACTTGAACACTGAAGCTTTCTTT.

This clone appeared a single time. The J gene is TRBJ2-1, the V gene TRBV21-1; the table assigns TRBD2, which was not confirmed against the DNA. TRBV21-1 is described as a pseudogene. This CDR3 has 17 residues. CDR3 amino acids: CASSRTDGTSGGNEQFF. CDR3 nucleotide sequence: TGTGCCAGCAGCAGGACTGATGGGACTAGCGGGGGGAATGAGCAGTTCTTC.

The rearrangement links TRBV15 to TRBJ2-7, with D perhaps matching TRBD1 (5 bases). V lost 0 bases and J lost 5, with 14 bases in between. Germline-derived CDR1 and CDR2 are LNHNV and YYDKDF (reference sequence). CDR3 size: 15 residues. The CDR3 sequence is CATSRELAGLDEQYF. The CDR3 DNA is TGTGCCACCAGCAGAGAGCTGGCAGGGTTGGACGAGCAGTACTTC.

The chain couples TRBV4-1 to TRBJ2-7, with D perhaps TRBD2 (6 bases). This CDR3 region has 16 residues. V was shortened by 1 base and J by 0 bases, with 13 bases between the two germline ends. The V gene's germline CDR1 is MGHRA and CDR2 YSYEKL. CDR3 sequence (DNA): TGCGCCAGCAGCCAAGGAGGCGGGGCCAGCTCCTACGAGCAGTACTTC. The encoded protein is CASSQGGGASSYEQYF.

This clone was seen a single time. The chain employs TRBV18 and TRBJ1-2, with D possibly matching TRBD1 (6 bases). The CDR3 is made up of 13 amino acids. Germline CDR1 reads KGHSH; CDR2 reads LQKENI. Trimming removed 3 bases at V and 8 bases at J, with 13 bases between. The DNA for the CDR3 is TGTGCCAGCTCACCTTACAGGGATGGCGGCTACACCTTC. This encodes CASSPYRDGGYTF. Drawing the rest from reference TRBV18 and TRBJ1-2, the complete variable domain is NAGVMQNPRHLVRRRGQEARLRCSPMKGHSHVYWYRQLPEEGLKFMVYLQKENIIDESGMPKERFSAEFPKEGPSILRIQQVVRGDSAAYFCASSPYRDGGYTFGSGTRLTVV.

The chain employs TRBV2 and TRBJ2-1, with a tentative D call TRBD1 (5 bases). The germline gives CDR1 SNHLY, CDR2 FYNNEI. V was pared by 7 bases and J by 5 bases, with 21 bases between. CDR3 size: 16 residues. The CDR3 is CASTLGQGRVDNEQFF. The CDR3 coding sequence is TGTGCCAGCACCTTGGGGCAGGGAAGGGTCGACAATGAGCAGTTCTTC.

This clone occurred once. This chain joins TRBV7-9 and TRBJ1-3, with a tentative D call TRBD1 (6 bases). The CDR3 has 16 residues. Trimming left V 2 bases short and J 0 bases short, with 11 bases between. CDR1 SEHNR and CDR2 FQNEAQ come from the germline V gene (reference sequence). The CDR3 DNA sequence: TGTGCCAGCAGCTTAAACCAGGGGCTCTCTGGAAACACCATATATTTT. This codes for CASSLNQGLSGNTIYF.

The V and J genes are TRBV4-1 and TRBJ1-2; the D gene is possibly TRBD1 (5 bases). V was clipped by 1 base and J by 4 bases, with 10 bases between them. The CDR3 totals 14 residues. Germline V gene sequence: CDR1 MGHRA, CDR2 YSYEKL. CDR3 DNA sequence: TGCGCCAGCAGCCAAGGTGCAGGGACCTATGGCTACACCTTC. Amino acid sequence: CASSQGAGTYGYTF.

The chain is built from TRBV18 and TRBJ2-3, with TRBD1 as a possible D gene (6 bases). V was cut by 5 bases and J by 2 bases, with 17 bases left in between. Germline V CDR1 and CDR2: KGHSH, LQKENI. The length of the CDR3 is 16 residues. Written as DNA, the CDR3 is TGTGCCAGCTCAACAAAGGGGCAGGGGATCACAGATACGCAGTATTTT. This gives the protein CASSTKGQGITDTQYF.

The chain combines TRBV19 with TRBJ1-2; D is uncertain. The V end lost 8 bases, the J end lost 0 bases, and 13 bases lay between the germline ends. In germline, CDR1 is LNHDA, CDR2 SQIVND (reference sequence). The CDR3 consists of 14 residues. CDR3 bases: TGTGCCAGTGTAGAGGGAGGTTCTAACTATGGCTACACCTTC. Translation gives CASVEGGSNYGYTF. Based on the CDR3 plus reference TRBV19 and TRBJ1-2, the full variable domain is DGGITQSPKYLFRKEGQNVTLSCEQNLNHDAMYWYRQDPGQGLRLIYYSQIVNDFQKGDIAEGYSVSREKKESFPLTVTSAQKNPTAFYLCASVEGGSNYGYTFGSGTRLTVV.